This record concerns one TCR beta chain sequence. No cognate antigen has been identified for it. One base away there is no much larger clone; base qualities are not given. V sheds 5 bases and J sheds 4 bases, leaving 3 bases between their ends. The germline V gene (reference sequence) yields LNHDA for CDR1 and SQIVND for CDR2. The CDR3 holds 11 amino acids from the cysteine to the phenylalanine. Of all the DNA, just the CDR3 is kept, 33 bases in frame from base 1. This sample is part of a study of control samples from healthy donors and cancer patients (dated by TCRdb to 2019 to 2021). Receptors were amplified or captured by the immunoSEQ multiplex PCR assay. TCRdb holds this immuneACCESS table with in-frame rearrangements only. Some clones are missing; in checked studies, unresolved V genes explain under half, and the rest has no known cause. The sample table contains about 170,000 clones; only one count was recorded for roughly nine tenths of them. Less than 1.6% of the sample lies in the top ten.

The receptor was derived from a young woman in good health. Material: blood. The chain uses TRBV19 and TRBJ2-1; the D gene assignment is ambiguous. The nucleotide sequence is TGTGCCAGTAGTGTGTACAATGAGCAGTTCTTC. Translation gives CASSVYNEQFF.